The 3 T cell receptor beta chains in this list originate from one sample, sequenced in a study of T cells in women clearing cervical HPV infection. Generated by immunoSEQ multiplex PCR, the TCRdb table keeps only in-frame clones and is missing some. The sample has 30,000 to 50,000 clones. Sequenced sample: blood buffy coat. Receptors were obtained from a woman between 18 and 70 years old with a cervical HPV16 infection that either progressed to CIN3+ or cleared (not recorded which).

A note on this clone: Coverage ceases 3 residues before the CDR3 finishes, and the germline J gene fills in the end. This chain connects TRBV18 to TRBJ1-1, with 8 nucleotides matching TRBD1. The germline CDR1 and CDR2 sequences are KGHSH and LQKENI. V trimming: 2 bases; J trimming: 0 bases; junction bases outside the gene matches: 5. CDR3 length equals 16 residues. The CDR3 region is CASSPEDRVMNTEAFF. CDR3 DNA, as far as it was read: TGTGCCAGCTCACCAGAGGACAGGGTGATGAACACTGAA.

The CDR3 bases that were read are TGTGCCAGCAGCCTAGTACCGACAGGGGCCCCCTATGGC. Protein product: CASSLVPTGAPYG. From start to end, the CDR3 is CASSLVPTGAPYGYTF. The genes are TRBV13 and TRBJ1-2; 8 bases match TRBD1. The read ends 3 residues early relative to the CDR3; the germline J gene fills the gap. The J segment lost 4 bases and the V segment lost 5 bases, leaving 12 bases of the junction unmatched. CDR1 is PRHDT, CDR2 FYEKMQ, per germline (reference sequence). CDR3 length: 16 residues. The full variable domain, with the rest looked up from reference TRBV13 and TRBJ1-2, is AAGVIQSPRHLIKEKRETATLKCYPIPRHDTVYWYQQGPGQDPQFLISFYEKMQSDKGSIPDRFSAQQFSDYHSELNMSSLELGDSALYFCASSLVPTGAPYGYTFGSGTRLTVV.

For this clone: The read halts 3 residues ahead of the CDR3 end, with the missing end drawn from the germline J gene. J is TRBJ2-1 and V is TRBV2, with D unresolved. Germline V CDR1 and CDR2: SNHLY, FYNNEI. V dropped 8 bases and J dropped 4 bases, with 6 bases sitting between them. The CDR3 is 11 residues long. The part of the CDR3 DNA that was read is TGTGCCAGCGGGCCGTACAATGAG. This encodes CASGPYNE. The whole CDR3 is CASGPYNEQFF.